One T cell receptor (beta chain) is described in this entry. Germline-derived CDR1 and CDR2 are SNHLY and FYNNEI. V gave up 5 bases and J gave up 2 bases; unmatched junction bases: 7. This CDR3 comprises 15 residues. It was with random hexamers that about 0.45 to 1 ug RNA was reverse transcribed. TCRdb re-analysed the immunoSEQ multiplex PCR reads in MiXCR, keeping a single row per CDR3 protein. This sample carries 160,000 or so distinct CDR3 sequences, less than 95% of them seen once, and the ten largest clones take 0.08% to 0.095%. This specimen belongs to a study of CD8 T cells in Susac syndrome. This sequence originates from a human donor with multiple sclerosis. The V gene is TRBV2, the J gene TRBJ1-1, with 8 nucleotides matching TRBD1. Specimen: CD4+ T cells from PBMCs. The CDR3 is CASSTQGAGNTEAFF. In DNA, the CDR3 is TGTGCCAGCAGTACCCAGGGGGCAGGTAACACTGAAGCTTTCTTT.